This TCR beta chain came from a study of T-cell reconstitution after alpha-beta-depleted transplantation in children. The CDR3 sequence is 11 residues long. Trimming stripped 6 bases from V and 9 bases from J, with 14 bases between. Germline V lookup: CDR1 SQVTM, CDR2 ANQGSEA. This clonotype showed up just a few times. Its antigen is still unknown. General study results and limits: It was reported that alpha-beta T cells came from several hundred expanded graft clones (about two months after transplant). The main origin of T-cell counts and diversity one year after transplant was newly produced T cells. Day-60 TCRbeta diversity that was high in some patients was derived from surviving recipient T cells and thymic progenitors.

A library of TCRbeta sequences, prepared with unique molecular identifiers, was generated. MiXCR, run by TCRdb on the PCR reads, gives a single entry per CDR3 protein. The sample includes some 80,000 distinct CDR3 sequences, around 18% of them seen just once. The V call is TRBV29-1, the J call TRBJ1-1; D ambiguous. The clonotype was recovered from a male patient between 2 and 10 years old who had a stem cell transplant for acute lymphoblastic leukemia, so the T cells may come from the graft donor. The specimen was PBMCs, mostly from graft donor cells, collected 360 days after TCRalphabeta/CD19-depleted stem cell transplant. This CDR3 reads CSVRVGQKAFF. CDR3 DNA sequence: TGCAGCGTCCGCGTTGGGCAGAAAGCTTTCTTT.